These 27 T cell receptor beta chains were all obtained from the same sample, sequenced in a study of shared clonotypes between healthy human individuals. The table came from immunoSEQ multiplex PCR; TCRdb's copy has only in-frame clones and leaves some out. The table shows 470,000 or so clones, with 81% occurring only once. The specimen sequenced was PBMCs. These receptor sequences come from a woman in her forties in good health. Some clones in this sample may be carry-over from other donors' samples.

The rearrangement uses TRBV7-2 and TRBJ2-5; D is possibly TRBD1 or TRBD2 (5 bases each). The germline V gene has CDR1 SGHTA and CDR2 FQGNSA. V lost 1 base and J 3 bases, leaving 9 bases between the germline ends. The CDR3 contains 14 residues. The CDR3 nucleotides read TGTGCCAGCAGCTTAGAGGTGGGGGAAGAGACCCAGTACTTC. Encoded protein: CASSLEVGEETQYF.

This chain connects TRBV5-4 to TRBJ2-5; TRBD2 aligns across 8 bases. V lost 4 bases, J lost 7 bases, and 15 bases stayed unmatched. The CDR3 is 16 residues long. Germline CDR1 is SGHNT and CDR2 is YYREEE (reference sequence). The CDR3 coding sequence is TGTGCCAGCAGCCCCGAAGGACTAGCCTCCCGGGTGACCCAGTACTTC. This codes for CASSPEGLASRVTQYF. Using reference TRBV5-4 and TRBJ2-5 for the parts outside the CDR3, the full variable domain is ETGVTQSPTHLIKTRGQQVTLRCSSQSGHNTVSWYQQALGQGPQFIFQYYREEENGRGNFPPRFSGLQFPNYSSELNVNALELDDSALYLCASSPEGLASRVTQYFGPGTRLLVL.

The chain's CDR3 is CASSSPPGISGDTQYF. The CDR3 DNA sequence: TGTGCCAGCAGTTCCCCTCCTGGGATCTCAGGCGATACGCAGTATTTT. V gene TRBV27 combines with J gene TRBJ2-3; the D is unclear. Germline CDR1 reads MNHEY; CDR2 reads SMNVEV (reference sequence). V lost 4 bases and J 6 bases, leaving 20 bases between the germline ends. The CDR3 is 16 amino acids.

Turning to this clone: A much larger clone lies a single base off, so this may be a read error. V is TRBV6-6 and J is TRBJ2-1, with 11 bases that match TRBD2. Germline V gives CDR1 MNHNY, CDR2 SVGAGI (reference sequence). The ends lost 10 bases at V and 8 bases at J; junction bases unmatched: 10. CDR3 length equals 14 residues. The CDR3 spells CATHRLAGYDEQFF. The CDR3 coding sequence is TGTGCCACCCACCGACTAGCGGGATACGATGAGCAGTTCTTC.

CDR3 DNA sequence: TGTGCCAGCAGCTCCCTCCGTGGGGGGACGGAGCTGTTTTTT. Protein sequence: CASSSLRGGTELFF. The chain has TRBV7-9 and TRBJ2-2; tentative D call: TRBD2 (6 bases). Trimming stripped 4 bases from V and 10 bases from J, with 16 bases between. The CDR3 consists of 14 residues. CDR1 is SEHNR and CDR2 is FQNEAQ in the germline V gene (reference sequence).

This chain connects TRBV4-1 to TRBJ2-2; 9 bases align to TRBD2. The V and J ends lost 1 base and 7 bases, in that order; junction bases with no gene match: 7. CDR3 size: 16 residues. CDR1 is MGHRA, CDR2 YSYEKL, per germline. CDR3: CASSQGHSGRYGELFF. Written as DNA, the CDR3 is TGCGCCAGCAGCCAAGGGCACAGCGGGAGGTACGGGGAGCTGTTTTTT.

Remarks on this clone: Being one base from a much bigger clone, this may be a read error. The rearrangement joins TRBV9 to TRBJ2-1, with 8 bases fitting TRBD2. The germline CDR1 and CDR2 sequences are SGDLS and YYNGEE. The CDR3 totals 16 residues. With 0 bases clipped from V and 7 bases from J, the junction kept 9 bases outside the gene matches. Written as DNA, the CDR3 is TGTGCCAGCAGCGTAGTTAGCGGGATGGCCCAGAATGAGCAGTTCTTC. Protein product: CASSVVSGMAQNEQFF. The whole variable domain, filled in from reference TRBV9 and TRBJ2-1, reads DSGVTQTPKHLITATGQRVTLRCSPRSGDLSVYWYQQSLDQGLQFLIQYYNGEERAKGNILERFSAQQFPDLHSELNLSSLELGDSALYFCASSVVSGMAQNEQFFGPGTRLTVL.

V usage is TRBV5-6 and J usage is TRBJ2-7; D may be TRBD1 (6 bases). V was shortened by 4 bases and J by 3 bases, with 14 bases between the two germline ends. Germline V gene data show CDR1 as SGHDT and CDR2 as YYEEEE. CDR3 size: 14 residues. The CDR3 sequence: CASSLGGQGYEQYF. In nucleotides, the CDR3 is TGTGCCAGCAGCCTAGGGGGACAAGGCTACGAGCAGTACTTC.

CDR3 sequence: CASSSTSGSSGANVLTF. The CDR3 region has the DNA TGCGCCAGCAGCTCGACAAGCGGGAGCTCTGGGGCCAACGTCCTGACTTTC. The chain joins TRBV5-1 to TRBJ2-6, with TRBD2 matching over 8 bases. Germline CDR1 reads SGHRS; CDR2 reads YFSETQ. Losses at the gene ends were 3 bases for V and 0 bases for J; bases not matched to a gene: 5. The CDR3 length is 17 residues.

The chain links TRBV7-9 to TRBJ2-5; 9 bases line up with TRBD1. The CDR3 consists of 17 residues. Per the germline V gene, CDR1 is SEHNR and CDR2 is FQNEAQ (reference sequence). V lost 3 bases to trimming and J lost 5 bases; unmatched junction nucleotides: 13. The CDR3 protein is CASSFVTGTGFGETQYF. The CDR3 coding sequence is TGTGCCAGCAGCTTTGTGACCGGGACAGGGTTCGGGGAGACCCAGTACTTC.

The CDR3 DNA reads TGTGCCACCAAGGGGACTAGGTCCAATGAGCAGTTCTTC. Its protein is CATKGTRSNEQFF. The chain uses TRBV19 and TRBJ2-1; 8 nucleotides line up with TRBD2. Germline V gives CDR1 LNHDA, CDR2 SQIVND (reference sequence). The trim removed 10 bases at V and 6 bases at J, leaving 8 bases unmatched. CDR3 size: 13 residues.

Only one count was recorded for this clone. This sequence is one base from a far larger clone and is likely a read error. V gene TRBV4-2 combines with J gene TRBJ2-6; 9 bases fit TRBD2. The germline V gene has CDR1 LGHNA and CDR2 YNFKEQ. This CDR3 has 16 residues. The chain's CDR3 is CASVAGDFSGANVLAF. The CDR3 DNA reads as TGTGCCAGCGTAGCGGGAGACTTTTCTGGGGCCAACGTCCTGGCTTTC.

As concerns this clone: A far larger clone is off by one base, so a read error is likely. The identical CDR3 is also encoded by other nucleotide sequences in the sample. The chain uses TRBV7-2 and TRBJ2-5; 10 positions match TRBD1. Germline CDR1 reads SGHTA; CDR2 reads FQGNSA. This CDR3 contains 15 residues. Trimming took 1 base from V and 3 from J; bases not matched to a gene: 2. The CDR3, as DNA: TGTGCCAGCAGCTTAGGGGGGACAGGGGAAGAGACCCAGTACTTC. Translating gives CASSLGGTGEETQYF.

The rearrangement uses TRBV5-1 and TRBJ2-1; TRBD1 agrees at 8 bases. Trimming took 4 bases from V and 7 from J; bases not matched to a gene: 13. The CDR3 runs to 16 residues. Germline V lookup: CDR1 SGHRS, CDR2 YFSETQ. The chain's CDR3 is CASSPNGQGGANEQFF. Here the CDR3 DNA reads TGCGCCAGCAGCCCGAACGGACAGGGTGGGGCGAATGAGCAGTTCTTC.

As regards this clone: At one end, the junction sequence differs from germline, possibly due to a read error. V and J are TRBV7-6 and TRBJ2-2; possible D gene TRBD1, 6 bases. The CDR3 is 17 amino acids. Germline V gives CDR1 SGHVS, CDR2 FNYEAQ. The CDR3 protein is CASSSNGGRGHTGELFF. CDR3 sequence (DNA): TGTGCCAGCAGCTCAAATGGGGGCAGGGGTCACACCGGAGAGCTGTTTTTT.

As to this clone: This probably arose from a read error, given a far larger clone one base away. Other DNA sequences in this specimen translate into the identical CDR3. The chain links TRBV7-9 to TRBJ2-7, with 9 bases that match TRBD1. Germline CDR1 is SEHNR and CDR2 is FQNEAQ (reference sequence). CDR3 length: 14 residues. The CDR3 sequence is CASSRTGDFYEQYF. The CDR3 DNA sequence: TGTGCTAGCAGCCGGACAGGGGATTTCTACGAGCAGTACTTC. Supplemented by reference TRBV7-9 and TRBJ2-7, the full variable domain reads DTGVSQNPRHKITKRGQNVTFRCDPISEHNRLYWYRQTLGQGPEFLTYFQNEAQLEKSRLLSDRFSAERPKGSFSTLEIQRTEQGDSAMYLCASSRTGDFYEQYFGPGTRLTVT.

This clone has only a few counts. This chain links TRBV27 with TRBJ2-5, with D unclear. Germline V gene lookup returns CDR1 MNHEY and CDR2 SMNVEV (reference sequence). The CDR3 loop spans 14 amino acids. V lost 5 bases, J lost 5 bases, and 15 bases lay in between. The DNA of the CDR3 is TGTGCCAGCAGTAGGTCAGGACCCAGGGAGACCCAGTACTTC. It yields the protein CASSRSGPRETQYF.

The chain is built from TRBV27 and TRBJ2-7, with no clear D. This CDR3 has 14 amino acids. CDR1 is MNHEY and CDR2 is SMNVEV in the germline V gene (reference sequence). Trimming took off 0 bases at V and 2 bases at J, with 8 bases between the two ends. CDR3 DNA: TGTGCCAGCAGTTTATCGGGCAGTACCTACGAGCAGTACTTC. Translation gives CASSLSGSTYEQYF.

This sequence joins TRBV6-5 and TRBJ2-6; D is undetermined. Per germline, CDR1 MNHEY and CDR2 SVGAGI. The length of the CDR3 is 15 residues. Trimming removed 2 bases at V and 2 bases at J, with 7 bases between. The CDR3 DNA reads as TGTGCCAGCAGTTACGGGTTCGCTGGGGCCAACGTCCTGACTTTC. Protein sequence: CASSYGFAGANVLTF.

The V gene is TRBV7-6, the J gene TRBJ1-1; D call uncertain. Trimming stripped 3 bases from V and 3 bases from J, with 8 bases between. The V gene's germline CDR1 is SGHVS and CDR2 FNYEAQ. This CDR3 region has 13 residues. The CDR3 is CASSLRVDTEAFF. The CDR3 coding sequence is TGTGCCAGCAGCTTGAGGGTGGACACTGAAGCTTTCTTT. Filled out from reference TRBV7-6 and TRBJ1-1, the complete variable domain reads GAGVSQSPRYKVTKRGQDVALRCDPISGHVSLYWYRQALGQGPEFLTYFNYEAQQDKSGLPNDRFSAERPEGSISTLTIQRTEQRDSAMYRCASSLRVDTEAFFGQGTRLTVV.

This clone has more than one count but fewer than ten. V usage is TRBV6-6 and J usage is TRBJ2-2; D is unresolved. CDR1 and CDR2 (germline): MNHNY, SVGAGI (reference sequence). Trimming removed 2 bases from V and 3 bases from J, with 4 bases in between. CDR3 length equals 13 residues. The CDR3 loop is CASSYKYTGELFF. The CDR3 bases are TGTGCCAGCAGTTACAAGTACACCGGGGAGCTGTTTTTT.

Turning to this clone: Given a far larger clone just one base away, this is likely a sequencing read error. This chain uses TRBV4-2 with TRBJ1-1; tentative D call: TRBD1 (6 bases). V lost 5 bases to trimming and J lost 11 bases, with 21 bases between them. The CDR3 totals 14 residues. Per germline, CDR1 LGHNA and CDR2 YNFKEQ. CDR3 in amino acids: CASSKGLDSQGAFF. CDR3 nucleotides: TGTGCCAGCAGCAAAGGCCTGGACAGCCAGGGGGCTTTCTTT.

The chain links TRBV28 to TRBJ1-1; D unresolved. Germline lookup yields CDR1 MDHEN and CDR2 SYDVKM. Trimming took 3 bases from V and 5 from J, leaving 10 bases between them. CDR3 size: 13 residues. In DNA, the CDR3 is TGTGCCAGCAGTTTGGGTAGGAGAACTGAAGCTTTCTTT. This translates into CASSLGRRTEAFF. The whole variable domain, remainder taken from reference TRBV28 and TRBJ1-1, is DVKVTQSSRYLVKRTGEKVFLECVQDMDHENMFWYRQDPGLGLRLIYFSYDVKMKEKGDIPEGYSVSREKKERFSLILESASTNQTSMYLCASSLGRRTEAFFGQGTRLTVV.

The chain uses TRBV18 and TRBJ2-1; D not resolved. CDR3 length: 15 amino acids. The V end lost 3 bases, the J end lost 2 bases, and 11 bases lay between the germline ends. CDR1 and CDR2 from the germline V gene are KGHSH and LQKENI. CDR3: CASSPPATTYNEQFF. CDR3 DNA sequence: TGTGCCAGCTCACCTCCCGCCACCACCTACAATGAGCAGTTCTTC.

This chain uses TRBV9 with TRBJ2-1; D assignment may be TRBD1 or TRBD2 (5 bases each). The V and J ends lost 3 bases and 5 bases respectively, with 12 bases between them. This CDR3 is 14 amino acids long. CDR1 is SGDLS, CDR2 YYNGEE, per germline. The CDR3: CASSATGTHNEQFF. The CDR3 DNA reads TGTGCCAGCAGCGCGACCGGGACCCACAATGAGCAGTTCTTC.

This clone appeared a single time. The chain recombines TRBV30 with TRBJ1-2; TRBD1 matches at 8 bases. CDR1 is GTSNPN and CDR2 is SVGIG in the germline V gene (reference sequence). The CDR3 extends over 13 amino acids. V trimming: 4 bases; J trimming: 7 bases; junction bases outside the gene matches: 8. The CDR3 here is CAWTTTGAGGYTF. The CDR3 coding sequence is TGTGCCTGGACTACGACAGGGGCGGGTGGCTACACCTTC.

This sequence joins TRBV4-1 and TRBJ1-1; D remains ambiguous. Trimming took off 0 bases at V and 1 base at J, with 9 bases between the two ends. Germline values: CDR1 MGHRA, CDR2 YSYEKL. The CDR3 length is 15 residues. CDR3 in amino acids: CASSQDPNQNTEAFF. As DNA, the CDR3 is TGCGCCAGCAGCCAAGACCCCAACCAGAACACTGAAGCTTTCTTT.